These 7 T cell receptor beta chains were sequenced from one sample in a study of cytomegalovirus exposure and HLA in healthy donors (dated by TCRdb to about 2017). The method was the immunoSEQ multiplex PCR assay. For the multiplex PCR, a mixture combining 60 forward primers for TCR Vbeta segments and 13 reverse primers for TCR Jbeta segments was used. Imported from immuneACCESS, the table was reduced by TCRdb to in-frame sequences with V and J called. These copies leave out some clones; in studies compared against another copy, an unresolved V gene accounts for under half, and the cause of the remainder is not known. The sample has more than 70,000 clones on record. The top ten hold approximately 1.6% of the sample. The sequencing sample was made of PBMCs. Source of these receptors: a woman in her fifties or sixties in good health and CMV-seronegative.

The V call is TRBV6-1, the J call TRBJ2-7, with 10 bases aligning to TRBD2. Germline V gene data show CDR1 as MNHNS and CDR2 as SASEGT. J lost 1 base, V lost 2 bases, and 14 bases had no gene match. The length of the CDR3 is 19 residues. CDR3 sequence: CASSEHLSGRPILSYEQYF. CDR3 sequence (DNA): TGTGCCAGCAGTGAACACCTTAGCGGGAGGCCCATCCTTTCCTACGAGCAGTACTTC.

The CDR3 spells CASNTGVGAFF. CDR3 coding DNA: TGTGCCAGTAATACCGGTGTTGGAGCTTTCTTT. This chain joins TRBV19 and TRBJ1-1; D gene ambiguous. Germline lookup yields CDR1 LNHDA and CDR2 SQIVND (reference sequence). V was trimmed by 7 bases and J by 10 bases, leaving 13 bases between them. The CDR3 is made up of 11 amino acids.

The chain is built from TRBV28 and TRBJ2-7, with 7 bases matching TRBD2. Losses at the gene ends were 3 bases for V and 2 bases for J; bases not matched to a gene: 13. This CDR3 region has 17 residues. Germline V lookup: CDR1 MDHEN, CDR2 SYDVKM. The CDR3: CASSLWEGSMTPYEQYF. The CDR3 DNA reads TGTGCCAGCAGTTTGTGGGAGGGGTCTATGACCCCCTACGAGCAGTACTTC.

The J gene is TRBJ2-1, the V gene TRBV5-1, with 8 bases identical to TRBD2. This CDR3 region has 15 residues. Germline CDR1 reads SGHRS; CDR2 reads YFSETQ. The V and J ends lost 2 bases and 5 bases, in that order; junction bases with no gene match: 6. CDR3 region: CASSFRGGNNNEQFF. The CDR3 DNA reads TGCGCCAGCAGCTTTCGCGGGGGGAACAACAATGAGCAGTTCTTC.

This sequence joins TRBV7-9 and TRBJ1-1, with 8 bases identical to TRBD1. Trimming took 10 bases from V and 3 from J; bases not matched to a gene: 10. The CDR3 spans 14 residues. Germline V lookup: CDR1 SEHNR, CDR2 FQNEAQ (reference sequence). CDR3 amino acids: CAINQGARDTEAFF. The CDR3 DNA sequence: TGTGCCATTAACCAGGGGGCGCGAGACACTGAAGCTTTCTTT.

The V gene is TRBV27, the J gene TRBJ2-1; 11 bases fit TRBD2. This CDR3 has 15 amino acids. The V gene end was trimmed by 5 bases and the J gene end by 4 bases; junction bases not matched to a gene: 4. Germline CDR1 is MNHEY and CDR2 is SMNVEV (reference sequence). The CDR3 region has the DNA TGTGCCAGCAGTCCCGGGACTAGCGGTTACAATGAGCAGTTCTTC. Protein product: CASSPGTSGYNEQFF.

The chain uses TRBV4-1 and TRBJ1-5, with no clear D. The V and J ends lost 0 bases and 9 bases respectively, with 12 bases between them. Germline V CDR1 and CDR2: MGHRA, YSYEKL. There are 14 residues in the CDR3. The CDR3 nucleotides read TGCGCCAGCAGCCAAGAGGCAGGTCTGACGCCCCAGCATTTT. This encodes CASSQEAGLTPQHF.